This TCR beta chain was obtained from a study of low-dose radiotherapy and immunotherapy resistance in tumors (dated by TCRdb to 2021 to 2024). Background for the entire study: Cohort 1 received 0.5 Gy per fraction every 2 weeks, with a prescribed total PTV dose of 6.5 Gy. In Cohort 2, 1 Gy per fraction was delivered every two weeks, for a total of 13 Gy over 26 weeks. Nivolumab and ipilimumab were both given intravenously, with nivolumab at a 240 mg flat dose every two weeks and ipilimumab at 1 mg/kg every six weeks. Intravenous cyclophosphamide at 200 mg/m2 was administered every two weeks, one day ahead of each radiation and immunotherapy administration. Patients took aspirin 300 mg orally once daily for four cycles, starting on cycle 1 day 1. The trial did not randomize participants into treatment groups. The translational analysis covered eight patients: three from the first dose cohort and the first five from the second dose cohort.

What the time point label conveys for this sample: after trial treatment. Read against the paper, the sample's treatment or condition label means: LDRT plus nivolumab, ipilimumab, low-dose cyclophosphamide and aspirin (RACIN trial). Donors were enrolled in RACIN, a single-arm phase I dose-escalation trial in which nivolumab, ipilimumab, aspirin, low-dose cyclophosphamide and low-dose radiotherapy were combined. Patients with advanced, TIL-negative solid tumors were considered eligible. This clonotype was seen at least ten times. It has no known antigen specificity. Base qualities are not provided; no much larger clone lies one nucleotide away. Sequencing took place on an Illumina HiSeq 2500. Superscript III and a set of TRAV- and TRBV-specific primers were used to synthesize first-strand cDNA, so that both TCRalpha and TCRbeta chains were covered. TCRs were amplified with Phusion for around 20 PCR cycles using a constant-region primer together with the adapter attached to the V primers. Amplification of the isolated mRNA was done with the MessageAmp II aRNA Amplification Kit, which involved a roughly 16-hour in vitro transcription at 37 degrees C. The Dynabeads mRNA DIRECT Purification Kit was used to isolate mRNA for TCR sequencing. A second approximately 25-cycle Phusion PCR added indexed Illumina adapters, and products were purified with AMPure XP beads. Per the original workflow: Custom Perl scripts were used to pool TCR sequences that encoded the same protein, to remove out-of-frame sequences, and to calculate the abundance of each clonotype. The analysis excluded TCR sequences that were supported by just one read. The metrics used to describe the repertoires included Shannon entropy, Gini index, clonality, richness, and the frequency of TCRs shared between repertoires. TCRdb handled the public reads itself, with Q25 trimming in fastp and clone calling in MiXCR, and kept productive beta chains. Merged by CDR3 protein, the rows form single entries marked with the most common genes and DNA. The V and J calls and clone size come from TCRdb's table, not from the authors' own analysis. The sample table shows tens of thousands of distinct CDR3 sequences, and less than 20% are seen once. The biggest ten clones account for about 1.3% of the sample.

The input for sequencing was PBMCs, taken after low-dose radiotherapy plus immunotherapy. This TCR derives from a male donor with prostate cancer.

DNA sequence: TGTGCCAGCAGTTTAGCCACTCACGGCTATGGCTACACCTTC. Its amino acids are CASSLATHGYGYTF. The sequence links TRBV12-3 or TRBV12-4 to TRBJ1-2; the D gene is unclear. V is reduced by 0 bases and J by 4 bases, leaving a spacing of 9 bases between them. The CDR3 numbers 14 residues from cysteine through phenylalanine. The only DNA kept is the CDR3, 42 bases in frame from the first base.